This T cell receptor beta chain was identified in a study of shared clonotypes between healthy human individuals. A note on this clone: Different DNA sequences within this sample yield the same CDR3.

The CDR3 has 12 residues. Trimming removed 2 bases at V and 5 bases at J, with 5 bases between. In germline, CDR1 is SGHTA, CDR2 FQGNSA. Measured with immunoSEQ multiplex PCR; TCRdb has only the in-frame clones, and not every one. The table records approximately 640,000 clones, roughly 70% of them present only once. The source of this sequence is a woman aged 25 to 39 in good health. The sample consisted of memory CD4+ T cells sorted from blood. Subset indicated: CD45RA-negative fraction. The genes are TRBV7-2 and TRBJ2-3; D unclear. CDR3 nucleotides: TGTGCCAGCAGCTTATACGGAGATACGCAGTATTTT. Translation: CASSLYGDTQYF.